The 25 T cell receptor beta chains in this list originate from one sample, sequenced in a study of response to subunit inactivated influenza vaccine. MiXCR was run by TCRdb on the RT-PCR reads, yielding one entry per CDR3 protein. Of about 500,000 distinct CDR3 sequences listed, about 15% are singletons. This specimen consisted of CD4+ T cells sorted from PBMCs, obtained roughly 24 months after vaccination. These TCRs come from a man aged 50 to 69 who received an inactivated influenza vaccine.

This chain joins TRBV20-1 and TRBJ1-5, with a weak D call TRBD1 (6 bases). This CDR3 is 15 amino acids long. V was trimmed by 1 base and J by 4 bases, leaving 14 bases between them. Per germline, CDR1 DFQATT and CDR2 SNEGSKA (reference sequence). CDR3 DNA: TGCAGTGCTAGAGTGTGGGGGCAGGGAAATCAGCCCCAGCATTTT. Translated: CSARVWGQGNQPQHF.

This clonotype was picked up a small number of times. This rearrangement joins TRBV5-1 to TRBJ2-2; either TRBD1 or TRBD2 may fit D (5 bases each). V lost 1 base to trimming and J lost 4 bases, with 17 bases between them. The germline CDR1 and CDR2 sequences are SGHRS and YFSETQ. This CDR3 has 17 amino acids. The CDR3 loop is CASSLRREGRGTGELFF. Written as DNA, the CDR3 is TGCGCCAGCAGCTTGCGTCGTGAGGGGCGTGGCACCGGGGAGCTGTTTTTT.

The count of this clonotype is one. The chain links TRBV20-1 to TRBJ2-5; 11 nucleotides agree with TRBD2. The germline V gene encodes CDR1 DFQATT and CDR2 SNEGSKA (reference sequence). V gave up 3 bases and J gave up 5 bases; unmatched junction bases: 8. This CDR3 is built from 15 residues. In DNA, the CDR3 is TGCAGTGCTAGCCTTACTAGCGGGAGTGGCGAGACCCAGTACTTC. Protein sequence: CSASLTSGSGETQYF.

This clonotype was recorded a few times. The chain is built from TRBV5-1 and TRBJ2-1, with TRBD1 identical over 8 bases. The CDR3 loop spans 13 amino acids. Germline assignment: CDR1 SGHRS and CDR2 YFSETQ. Germline trimming cut 6 bases from V and 6 bases from J; bases unmatched to any gene: 5. The CDR3 DNA reads TGCGCCAGCACCGGACAGGGCTTCAATGAGCAGTTCTTC. Translated: CASTGQGFNEQFF.

This clonotype was detected only a few times. The J gene is TRBJ1-2, the V gene TRBV11-2, with a possible D match to TRBD1 (5 bases). The CDR3 length is 14 residues. CDR1 SGHAT and CDR2 FQNNGV come from the germline V gene. V lost 5 bases, J lost 5 bases, and 15 bases lay in between. The CDR3 region is CASSIRAFGYGYTF. The CDR3 region has the DNA TGTGCCAGCAGCATCAGGGCCTTTGGGTATGGCTACACCTTC.

This clonotype was seen repeatedly, ten times or more. The chain uses TRBV6-1 and TRBJ1-1, with D hard to call. The CDR3 is 16 amino acids. Germline V gene data show CDR1 as MNHNS and CDR2 as SASEGT. The germline V and J ends were trimmed by 6 bases and 3 bases, with 20 bases remaining between them. The CDR3 DNA is TGTGCCAGCAGCTCAAGTGGGTACAGTCGGGACACTGAAGCTTTCTTT. Protein: CASSSSGYSRDTEAFF.

This clonotype has just a few counts. V is TRBV3-1 and J is TRBJ2-5; 7 bases align to TRBD2. The CDR3 covers 16 residues. Germline CDR1 and CDR2: LGHDT and YNNKEL (reference sequence). The V gene end was trimmed by 3 bases and the J gene end by 0 bases; junction bases not matched to a gene: 7. This chain's CDR3 is CASSHTTSVHQETQYF. In nucleotides, the CDR3 is TGTGCCAGCAGCCATACAACTAGCGTTCACCAAGAGACCCAGTACTTC.

This clonotype was counted a few times. The chain combines TRBV12-3 or TRBV12-4 with TRBJ1-1; TRBD1 aligns across 7 bases. Losses at the gene ends were 0 bases for V and 1 base for J; bases not matched to a gene: 2. The CDR3 is 15 residues long. The CDR3 loop reads CASSLAWTGNTEAFF. DNA for the CDR3: TGTGCCAGCAGTTTAGCGTGGACAGGGAACACTGAAGCTTTCTTT.

This chain joins TRBV20-1 and TRBJ1-3; perhaps TRBD1 as D (6 bases). Germline V gene lookup returns CDR1 DFQATT and CDR2 SNEGSKA (reference sequence). The V gene lost 5 bases and the J gene lost 0 bases, with 8 bases spanning the gap. CDR3 length: 13 residues. CDR3 DNA: TGCAGTGCTTGGACAGTCTCTGGAAACACCATATATTTT. Translating it yields CSAWTVSGNTIYF.

There are a few counts of this clonotype. The chain links TRBV5-1 to TRBJ2-2, with D tentatively TRBD2 (5 bases). From germline, CDR1 is SGHRS and CDR2 YFSETQ. The CDR3 runs 15 residues. Trimming pared 0 bases from V and 10 bases from J, leaving 16 bases between. The CDR3 reads CASSLGLAEGEELFF. As DNA, the CDR3 is TGCGCCAGCAGCTTGGGGTTAGCAGAGGGCGAGGAGCTGTTTTTT. The entire variable domain, with the rest obtained from reference TRBV5-1 and TRBJ2-2, is as follows: KAGVTQTPRYLIKTRGQQVTLSCSPISGHRSVSWYQQTPGQGLQFLFEYFSETQRNKGNFPGRFSGRQFSNSRSEMNVSTLELGDSALYLCASSLGLAEGEELFFGEGSRLTVL.

This clonotype was detected ten times or more. The gene calls are TRBV5-1 and TRBJ2-2, with D maybe TRBD1 (5 bases). Trimming removed 5 bases from V and 1 base from J, with 12 bases in between. This CDR3 has 15 amino acids. Germline-derived CDR1 and CDR2 are SGHRS and YFSETQ. CDR3 DNA: TGCGCCAGCAGGCCAGGGCAGGGGAACACCGGGGAGCTGTTTTTT. This codes for CASRPGQGNTGELFF.

This chain uses TRBV6-2 or TRBV6-3 with TRBJ2-2; possibly TRBD1 for D (6 bases). The CDR3 has 15 residues. The germline V and J ends were trimmed by 5 bases and 7 bases, with 17 bases remaining between them. The germline CDR1 and CDR2 sequences are MNHEY and SVGEGT. CDR3 DNA: TGTGCCAGCAGTATCCCGGGACAAATCGGCGGGGAGCTGTTTTTT. Its protein product is CASSIPGQIGGELFF.

This chain connects TRBV6-1 to TRBJ2-1, with 8 bases that match TRBD2. This CDR3 has 14 amino acids. The germline gives CDR1 MNHNS, CDR2 SASEGT. V lost 5 bases to trimming and J lost 7 bases; unmatched junction nucleotides: 7. CDR3 region: CASSQREQRNEQFF. Written as DNA, the CDR3 is TGTGCCAGCAGTCAGCGGGAGCAACGGAATGAGCAGTTCTTC.

This clonotype came up once. The chain recombines TRBV11-2 with TRBJ2-5; tentative D call: TRBD1 (7 bases). The V gene lost 2 bases and the J gene lost 4 bases, with 14 bases spanning the gap. Germline assignment: CDR1 SGHAT and CDR2 FQNNGV. This CDR3 is built from 15 residues. CDR3 DNA sequence: TGTGCCAGCAGCTTATCACAGGGGCGGGGAGAGACCCAGTACTTC. Its protein product is CASSLSQGRGETQYF.

The chain uses TRBV12-3 or TRBV12-4 and TRBJ2-1; D is undetermined. The CDR3 is 16 residues long. V lost 2 bases to trimming and J lost 10 bases, with 21 bases between them. This CDR3 reads CASSLWVTELLGEQFF. CDR3 DNA: TGTGCCAGCAGTTTATGGGTTACGGAACTTCTCGGAGAGCAGTTCTTC.

This chain connects TRBV28 to TRBJ2-5; D remains ambiguous. CDR3 length equals 16 residues. The germline V gene encodes CDR1 MDHEN and CDR2 SYDVKM. Between the trimmed V and J ends, which lost 2 bases and 5 bases, there was a span of 18 bases. The CDR3 coding sequence is TGTGCCAGCAGTTTAGGTTCCGCCAGGACGAGGGAGACCCAGTACTTC. Translation: CASSLGSARTRETQYF.

This rearrangement joins TRBV20-1 to TRBJ2-2; TRBD2 matches at 9 bases. V trimming: 0 bases; J trimming: 5 bases; junction bases outside the gene matches: 7. The CDR3 runs 16 residues. Germline V gene lookup returns CDR1 DFQATT and CDR2 SNEGSKA (reference sequence). The CDR3 coding sequence is TGCAGTGCTAGAGATCGTAGCGGGAGTGGTACCGGGGAGCTGTTTTTT. This translates into CSARDRSGSGTGELFF.

This clonotype occurred a few times. The chain couples TRBV4-2 to TRBJ2-1, with 12 bases identical to TRBD2. CDR1 and CDR2 (germline): LGHNA, YNFKEQ. V was clipped by 4 bases and J by 4 bases; unmatched bases: 5. This CDR3 has 16 amino acids. CDR3 sequence (DNA): TGTGCCAGCAGCCCTAGACTAGCGGGGGAATACAATGAGCAGTTCTTC. Translation: CASSPRLAGEYNEQFF.

The gene calls are TRBV7-6 and TRBJ2-5; 10 nucleotides match TRBD2. The CDR3 contains 15 residues. Germline V gene sequence: CDR1 SGHVS, CDR2 FNYEAQ. With 3 bases clipped from V and 5 bases from J, the junction kept 6 bases outside the gene matches. The CDR3 loop is CASSFTSGDAETQYF. In DNA, the CDR3 is TGTGCCAGCAGCTTCACTAGCGGGGACGCTGAGACCCAGTACTTC.

This clonotype was seen more than once but under ten times. The V and J genes are TRBV28 and TRBJ1-2; weak D call: TRBD1 (6 bases). Germline CDR1 MDHEN, CDR2 SYDVKM. CDR3 length equals 11 residues. The ends were cut back, 8 bases at V and 7 bases at J, with 11 bases in the middle. CDR3 in DNA: TGTGCCAGCGGGAGGGGGACTGGCTACACCTTC. Its translation: CASGRGTGYTF.

The J gene is TRBJ2-1, the V gene TRBV20-1; 7 bases agree with TRBD2. From germline, CDR1 is DFQATT and CDR2 SNEGSKA (reference sequence). This CDR3 has 17 residues. J lost 0 bases, V lost 2 bases, and 10 bases had no gene match. The CDR3 bases are TGCAGTGCTAGAATGGCGGGAGTACTTAGCTCCTACAATGAGCAGTTCTTC. It encodes CSARMAGVLSSYNEQFF.

Only a few counts were recorded for this clonotype. This chain links TRBV7-9 with TRBJ1-1; 7 nucleotides align to TRBD1. The CDR3 runs to 15 residues. V lost 2 bases and J lost 9; bases outside the gene matches: 12. From germline, CDR1 is SEHNR and CDR2 FQNEAQ (reference sequence). In DNA form, the CDR3 reads TGTGCCAGCAGCTTAACGACCGGGACAGTTCAGAAAGCTTTCTTT. Amino acid sequence: CASSLTTGTVQKAFF.

The J gene is TRBJ1-2, the V gene TRBV6-1; a weak D match, TRBD1 (6 bases). The CDR3 totals 14 residues. Germline V gene data show CDR1 as MNHNS and CDR2 as SASEGT. V lost 7 bases to trimming and J lost 3 bases, with 15 bases between them. The CDR3 DNA reads as TGTGCCAGCAATCCGGCGGACAGCTACTATGGCTACACCTTC. Translating gives CASNPADSYYGYTF.

Written as DNA, the CDR3 is TGCAGTGCTAGATCTAGCGGGAGTGCCGGGGAGCTGTTTTTT. Protein: CSARSSGSAGELFF. This chain links TRBV20-1 with TRBJ2-2; 10 bases match TRBD2. This CDR3 region has 14 residues. Germline trimming cut 2 bases from V and 6 bases from J; bases unmatched to any gene: 3. The germline V gene has CDR1 DFQATT and CDR2 SNEGSKA (reference sequence).

This chain connects TRBV7-2 to TRBJ2-1; TRBD2 is a possible D gene (6 bases). The CDR3 contains 15 residues. V was pared by 5 bases and J by 10 bases, with 21 bases between. CDR1 SGHTA and CDR2 FQGNSA come from the germline V gene. The CDR3 bases are TGTGCCAGCAGCACACCAGCGGCGGGGATTGCAGAGCAGTTCTTC. Translation: CASSTPAAGIAEQFF.